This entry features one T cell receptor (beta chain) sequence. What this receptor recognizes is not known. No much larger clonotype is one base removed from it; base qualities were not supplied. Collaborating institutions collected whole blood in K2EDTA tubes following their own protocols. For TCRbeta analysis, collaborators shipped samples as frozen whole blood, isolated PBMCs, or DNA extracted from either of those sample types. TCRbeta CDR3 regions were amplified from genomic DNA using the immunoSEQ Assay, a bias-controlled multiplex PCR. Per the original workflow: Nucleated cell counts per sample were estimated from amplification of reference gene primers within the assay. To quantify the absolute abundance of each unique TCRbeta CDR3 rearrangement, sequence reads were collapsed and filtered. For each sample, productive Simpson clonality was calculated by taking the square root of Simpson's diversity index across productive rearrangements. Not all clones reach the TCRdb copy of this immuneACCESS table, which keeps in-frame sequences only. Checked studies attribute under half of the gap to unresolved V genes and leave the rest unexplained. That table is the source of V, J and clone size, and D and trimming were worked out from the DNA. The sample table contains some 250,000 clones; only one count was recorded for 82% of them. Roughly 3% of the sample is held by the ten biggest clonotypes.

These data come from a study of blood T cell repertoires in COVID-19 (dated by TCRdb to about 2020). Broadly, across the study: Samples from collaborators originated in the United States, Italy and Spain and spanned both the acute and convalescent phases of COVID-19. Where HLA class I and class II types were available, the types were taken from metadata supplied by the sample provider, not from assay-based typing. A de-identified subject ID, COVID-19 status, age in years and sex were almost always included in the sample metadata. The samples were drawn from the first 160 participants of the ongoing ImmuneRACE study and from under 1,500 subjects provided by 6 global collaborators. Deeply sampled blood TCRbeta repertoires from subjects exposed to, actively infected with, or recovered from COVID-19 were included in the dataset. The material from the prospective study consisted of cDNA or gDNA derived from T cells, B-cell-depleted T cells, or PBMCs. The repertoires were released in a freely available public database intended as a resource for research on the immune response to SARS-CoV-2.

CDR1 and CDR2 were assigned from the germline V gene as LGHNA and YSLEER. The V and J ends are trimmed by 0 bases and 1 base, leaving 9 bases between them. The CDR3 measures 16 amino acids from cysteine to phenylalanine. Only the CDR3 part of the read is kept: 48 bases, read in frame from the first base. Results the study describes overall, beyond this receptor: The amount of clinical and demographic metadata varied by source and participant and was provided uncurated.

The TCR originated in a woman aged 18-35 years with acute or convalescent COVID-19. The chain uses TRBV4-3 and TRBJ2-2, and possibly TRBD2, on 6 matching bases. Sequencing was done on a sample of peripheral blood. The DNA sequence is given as TGCGCCAGCAGCCAAGATTCCGGGGGGAACACCGGGGAGCTGTTTTTT. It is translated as CASSQDSGGNTGELFF.